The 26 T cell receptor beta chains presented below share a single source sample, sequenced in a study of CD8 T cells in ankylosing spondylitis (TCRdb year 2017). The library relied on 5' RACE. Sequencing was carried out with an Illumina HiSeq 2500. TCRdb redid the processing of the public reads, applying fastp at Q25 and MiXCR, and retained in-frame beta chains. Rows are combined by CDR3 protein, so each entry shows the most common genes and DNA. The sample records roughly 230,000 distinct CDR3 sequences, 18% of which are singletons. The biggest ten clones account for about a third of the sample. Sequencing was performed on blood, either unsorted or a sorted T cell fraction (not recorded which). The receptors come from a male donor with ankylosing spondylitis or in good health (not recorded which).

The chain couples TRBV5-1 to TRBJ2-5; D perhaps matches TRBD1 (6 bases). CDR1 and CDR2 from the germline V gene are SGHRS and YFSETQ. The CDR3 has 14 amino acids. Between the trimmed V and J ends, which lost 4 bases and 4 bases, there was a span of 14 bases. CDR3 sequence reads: CASSVGQSGETQYF. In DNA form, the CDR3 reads TGCGCCAGCAGCGTCGGACAGTCGGGAGAGACCCAGTACTTC.

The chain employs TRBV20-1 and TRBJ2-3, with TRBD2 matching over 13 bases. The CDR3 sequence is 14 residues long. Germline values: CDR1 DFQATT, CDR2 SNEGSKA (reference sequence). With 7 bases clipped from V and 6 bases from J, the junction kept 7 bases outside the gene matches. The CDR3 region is CSGVLAGGPDTQYF. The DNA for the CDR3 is TGCAGTGGGGTACTAGCGGGAGGGCCTGATACGCAGTATTTT.

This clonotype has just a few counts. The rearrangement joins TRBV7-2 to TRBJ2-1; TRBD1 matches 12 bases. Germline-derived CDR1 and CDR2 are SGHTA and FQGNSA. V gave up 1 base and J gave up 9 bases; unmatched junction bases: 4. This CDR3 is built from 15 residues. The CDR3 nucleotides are TGTGCCAGCAGCTTAGAGGGACAGGGGGCGGGTGAGCAGTTCTTC. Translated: CASSLEGQGAGEQFF.

CDR3 residues: CASSDSLGHNEQFF. The CDR3 region has the DNA TGTGCCAGCAGTGACTCGCTGGGGCACAATGAGCAGTTCTTC. The chain joins TRBV6-4 to TRBJ2-1; D may be TRBD1 (5 bases). V was pared by 0 bases and J by 5 bases, with 8 bases between. Germline V gene lookup returns CDR1 MRHNA and CDR2 SNTAGT. The CDR3 length is 14 residues.

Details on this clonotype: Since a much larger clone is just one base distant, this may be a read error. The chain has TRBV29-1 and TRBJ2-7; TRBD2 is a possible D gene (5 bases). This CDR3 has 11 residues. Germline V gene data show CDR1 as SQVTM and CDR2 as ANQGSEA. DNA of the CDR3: TGCAGCGTTCTGTTAGACTACGAGCGGTACTTC. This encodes CSVLLDYERYF.

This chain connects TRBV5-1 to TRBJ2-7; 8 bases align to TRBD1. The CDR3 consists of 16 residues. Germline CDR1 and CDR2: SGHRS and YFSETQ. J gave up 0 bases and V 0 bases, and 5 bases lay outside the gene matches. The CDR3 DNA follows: TGCGCCAGCAGCTTGGGGGACAGGAGTCTCTCCTACGAGCAGTACTTC. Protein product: CASSLGDRSLSYEQYF.

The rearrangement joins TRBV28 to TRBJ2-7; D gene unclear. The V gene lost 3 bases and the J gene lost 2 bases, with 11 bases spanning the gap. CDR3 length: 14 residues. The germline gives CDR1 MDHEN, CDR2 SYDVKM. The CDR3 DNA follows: TGTGCCAGCAGTTTCACCATCACAGCCTACGAGCAGTACTTC. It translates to CASSFTITAYEQYF. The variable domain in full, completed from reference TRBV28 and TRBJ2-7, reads DVKVTQSSRYLVKRTGEKVFLECVQDMDHENMFWYRQDPGLGLRLIYFSYDVKMKEKGDIPEGYSVSREKKERFSLILESASTNQTSMYLCASSFTITAYEQYFGPGTRLTVT.

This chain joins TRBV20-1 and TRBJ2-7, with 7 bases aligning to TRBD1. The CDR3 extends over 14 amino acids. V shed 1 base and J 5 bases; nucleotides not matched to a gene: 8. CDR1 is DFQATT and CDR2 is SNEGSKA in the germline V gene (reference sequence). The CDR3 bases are TGCAGTGCTAGAGGACAGGGTGTATTCGACGAGCAGTACTTC. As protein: CSARGQGVFDEQYF.

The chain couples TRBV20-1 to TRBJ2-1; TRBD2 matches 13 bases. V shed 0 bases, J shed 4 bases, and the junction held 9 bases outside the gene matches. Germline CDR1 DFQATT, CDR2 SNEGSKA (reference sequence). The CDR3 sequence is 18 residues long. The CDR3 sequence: CSARDSVGLAGEYNEQFF. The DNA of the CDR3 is TGCAGTGCTAGAGACTCGGTAGGACTAGCGGGAGAATACAATGAGCAGTTCTTC.

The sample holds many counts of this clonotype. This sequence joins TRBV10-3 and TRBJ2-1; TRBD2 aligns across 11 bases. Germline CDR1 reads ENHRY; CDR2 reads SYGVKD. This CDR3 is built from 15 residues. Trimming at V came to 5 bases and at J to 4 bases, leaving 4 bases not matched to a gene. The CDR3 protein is CAISPGLAEYNEQFF. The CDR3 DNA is TGTGCCATCAGTCCGGGACTAGCGGAATACAATGAGCAGTTCTTC.

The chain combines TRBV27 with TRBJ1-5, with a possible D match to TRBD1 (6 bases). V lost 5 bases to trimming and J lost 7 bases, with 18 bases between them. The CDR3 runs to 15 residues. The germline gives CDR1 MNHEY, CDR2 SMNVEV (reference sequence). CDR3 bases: TGTGCCAGCAGTCCACTGTACAGGGATGTGCAGCCCCAGCATTTT. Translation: CASSPLYRDVQPQHF.

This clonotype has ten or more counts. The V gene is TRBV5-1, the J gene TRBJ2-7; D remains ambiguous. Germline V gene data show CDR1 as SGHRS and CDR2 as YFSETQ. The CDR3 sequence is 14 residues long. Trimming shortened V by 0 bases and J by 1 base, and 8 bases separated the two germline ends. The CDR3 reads CASSLEGGSYEQYF. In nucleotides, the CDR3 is TGCGCCAGCAGCTTGGAAGGCGGTTCCTACGAGCAGTACTTC.

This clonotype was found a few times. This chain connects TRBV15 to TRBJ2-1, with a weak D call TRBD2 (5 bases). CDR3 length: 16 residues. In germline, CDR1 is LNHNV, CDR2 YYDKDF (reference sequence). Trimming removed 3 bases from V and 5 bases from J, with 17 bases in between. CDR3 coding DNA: TGTGCCACCAGCAGCGAGCTAGCAGGAGACGACAATGAGCAGTTCTTC. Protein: CATSSELAGDDNEQFF.

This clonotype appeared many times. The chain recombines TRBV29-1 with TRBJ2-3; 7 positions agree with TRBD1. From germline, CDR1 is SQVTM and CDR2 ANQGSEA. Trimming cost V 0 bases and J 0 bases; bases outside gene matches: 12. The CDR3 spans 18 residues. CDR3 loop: CSVEDRSTTGQSTDTQYF. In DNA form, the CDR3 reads TGCAGCGTTGAAGATCGGTCGACTACGGGACAGAGCACAGATACGCAGTATTTT.

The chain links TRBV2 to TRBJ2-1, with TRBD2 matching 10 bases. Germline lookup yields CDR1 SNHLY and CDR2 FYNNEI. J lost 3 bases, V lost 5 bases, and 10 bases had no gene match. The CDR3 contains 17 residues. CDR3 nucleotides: TGTGCCAGCAGTACCGAGAGGACTAGCGGCATCTACAATGAGCAGTTCTTC. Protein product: CASSTERTSGIYNEQFF.

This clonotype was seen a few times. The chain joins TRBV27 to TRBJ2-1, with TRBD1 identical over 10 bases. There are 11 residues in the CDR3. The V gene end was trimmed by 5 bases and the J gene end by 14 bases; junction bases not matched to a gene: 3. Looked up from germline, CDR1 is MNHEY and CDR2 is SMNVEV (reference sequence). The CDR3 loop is CASSAGQGKFF. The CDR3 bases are TGTGCCAGCAGTGCGGGACAGGGGAAGTTCTTC.

CDR3 sequence (DNA): TGTGCCAGCAGTCCTATACTAGCGGGCTCCTACAATGAGCAGTTCTTC. This codes for CASSPILAGSYNEQFF. The rearrangement uses TRBV27 and TRBJ2-1; 9 bases map to TRBD2. The CDR3 extends over 16 amino acids. Trimming removed 5 bases from V and 0 bases from J; junction bases left unmatched: 5. CDR1 is MNHEY, CDR2 SMNVEV, per germline (reference sequence).

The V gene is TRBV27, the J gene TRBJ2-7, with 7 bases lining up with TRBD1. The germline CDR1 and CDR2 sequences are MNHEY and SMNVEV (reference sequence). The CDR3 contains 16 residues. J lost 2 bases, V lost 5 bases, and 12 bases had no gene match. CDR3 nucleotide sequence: TGTGCCAGCAGTCCCACCTCCGGGACAGTGCCCTACGAGCAGTACTTC. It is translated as CASSPTSGTVPYEQYF.

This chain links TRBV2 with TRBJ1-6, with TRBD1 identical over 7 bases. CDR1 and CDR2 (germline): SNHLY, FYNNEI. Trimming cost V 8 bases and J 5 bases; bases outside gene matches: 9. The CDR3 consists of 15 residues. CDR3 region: CASQDRDSDNSPLHF. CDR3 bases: TGTGCCAGCCAGGACCGGGACAGCGATAATTCACCCCTCCACTTT.

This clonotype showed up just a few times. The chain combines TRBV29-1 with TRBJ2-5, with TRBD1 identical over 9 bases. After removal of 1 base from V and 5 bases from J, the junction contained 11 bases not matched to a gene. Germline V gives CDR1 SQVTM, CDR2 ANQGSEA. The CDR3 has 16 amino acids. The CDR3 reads CSVEGTGVPNPETQYF. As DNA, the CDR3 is TGCAGCGTTGAAGGGACAGGGGTTCCTAATCCTGAGACCCAGTACTTC. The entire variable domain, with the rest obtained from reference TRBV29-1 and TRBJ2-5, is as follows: SAVISQKPSRDICQRGTSLTIQCQVDSQVTMMFWYRQQPGQSLTLIATANQGSEATYESGFVIDKFPISRPNLTFSTLTVSNMSPEDSSIYLCSVEGTGVPNPETQYFGPGTRLLVL.

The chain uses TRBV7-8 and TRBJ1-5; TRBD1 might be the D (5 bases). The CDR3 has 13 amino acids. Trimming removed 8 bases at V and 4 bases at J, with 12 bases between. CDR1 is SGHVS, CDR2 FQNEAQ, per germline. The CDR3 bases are TGTGCCAGCGCCTGGGGGGGGAATCAGCCCCAGCATTTT. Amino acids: CASAWGGNQPQHF.

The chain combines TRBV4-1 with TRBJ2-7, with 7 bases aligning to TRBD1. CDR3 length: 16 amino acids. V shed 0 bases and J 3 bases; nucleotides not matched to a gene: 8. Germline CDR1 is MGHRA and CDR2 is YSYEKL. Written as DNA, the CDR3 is TGCGCCAGCAGCCAAGATGAGAGGGGGCAGGGCTACGAGCAGTACTTC. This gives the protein CASSQDERGQGYEQYF.

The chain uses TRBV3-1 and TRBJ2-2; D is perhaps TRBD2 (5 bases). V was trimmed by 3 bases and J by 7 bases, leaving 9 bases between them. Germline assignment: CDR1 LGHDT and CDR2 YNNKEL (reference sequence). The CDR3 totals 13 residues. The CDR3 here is CASSHLTNGELFF. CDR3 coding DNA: TGTGCCAGCAGCCACCTGACTAACGGGGAGCTGTTTTTT.

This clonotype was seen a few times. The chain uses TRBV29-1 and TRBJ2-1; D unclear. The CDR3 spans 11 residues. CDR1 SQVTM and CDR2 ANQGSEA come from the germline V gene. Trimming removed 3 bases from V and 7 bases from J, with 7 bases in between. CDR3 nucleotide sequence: TGCAGCGTTGATGCTGGGAATGAGCAGTTCTTC. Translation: CSVDAGNEQFF.

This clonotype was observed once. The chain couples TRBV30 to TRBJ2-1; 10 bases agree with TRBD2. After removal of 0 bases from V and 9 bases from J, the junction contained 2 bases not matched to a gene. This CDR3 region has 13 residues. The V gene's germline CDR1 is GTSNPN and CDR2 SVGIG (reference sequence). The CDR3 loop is CAWSVLAGLEQFF. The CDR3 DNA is TGTGCCTGGAGTGTACTAGCGGGGCTTGAGCAGTTCTTC.

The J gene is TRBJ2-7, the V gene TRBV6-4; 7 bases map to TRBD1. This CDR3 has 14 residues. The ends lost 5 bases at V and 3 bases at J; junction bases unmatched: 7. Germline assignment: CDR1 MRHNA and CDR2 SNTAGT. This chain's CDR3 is CASSRRQGLYEQYF. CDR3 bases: TGTGCCAGCAGTCGGAGACAGGGTCTCTACGAGCAGTACTTC.